The rows below give T cell receptor beta chains drawn from one sample of a study of T cells in Graves' hyperthyroidism and ophthalmopathy. MiXCR was run by TCRdb on the multiplex PCR reads, yielding one entry per CDR3 protein. Here the sample spans a few hundred thousand distinct CDR3 sequences, about 20% being singletons. Sequences were obtained from blood. These receptor sequences come from a woman aged 70-85 years with Graves' ophthalmopathy. Both conserved end residues are part of each CDR3. D genes are given only for firm matches. Size values are once, few and many counts, or a class for expanded clones, and some rows have none.

v_call,d_call,clone_size,j_call,cdr3_nt,cdr3_aa
TRBV20-1,TRBD2,once,TRBJ2-7,TGCAGTGCTGGCGCTAGCGGGAGGGCGCGAGAGCAGTACTTC,CSAGASGRAREQYF
TRBV20-1,TRBD1,.,TRBJ2-1,TGCAGTGCTAGAGATTGGACAGGGGCCAATGAGCAGTTCTTC,CSARDWTGANEQFF
TRBV7-6,.,.,TRBJ2-2,TGTGCCAGCAGCTGGGACTGGGGGAGAACCGGGGAGCTGTTTTTT,CASSWDWGRTGELFF
TRBV2,.,many,TRBJ2-3,TGTGCCAGCAGTGTCGGGACATCTAGCACAGATACGCAGTATTTT,CASSVGTSSTDTQYF
TRBV28,.,many,TRBJ1-5,TGTGCCAGCAGCTTACAGGGACGGTCAGCTCAGCCCCAGCATTTT,CASSLQGRSAQPQHF
TRBV15,.,.,TRBJ1-5,TGTGCCACCAGCAGGGAAGCTACGGACTTCCACAAGTCCCAGCATTTT,CATSREATDFHKSQHF
TRBV6-1,.,.,TRBJ2-7,TGTGCCAGCAATTGGGACACTCTCTCGTACGAGCAGTACTTC,CASNWDTLSYEQYF
TRBV28,.,.,TRBJ1-5,TGTGCCAGCAGTTTAGGGGTAAATAGCAATCAGCCCCAGCATTTT,CASSLGVNSNQPQHF
TRBV3-1,.,.,TRBJ2-3,TGTGCCAGCAGGATGGGCACAGATACGCAGTATTTT,CASRMGTDTQYF
TRBV7-8,.,.,TRBJ2-1,TGTGCCAGCAGCTTTGACGGACAGAATGAGCAGGTCTTC,CASSFDGQNEQVF
TRBV12-3/TRBV12-4,.,.,TRBJ1-5,TGTGCCAGCAGTTTAATGAGAGGGCCCCAGCATTTT,CASSLMRGPQHF
TRBV7-8,.,few,TRBJ1-5,TGTGCCAGCAGCCCCCTCGGGGGAGCGAGCAATCAGCCCCAGCATTTT,CASSPLGGASNQPQHF
TRBV7-7,.,few,TRBJ2-3,TGTGCTAGCAGCCTGATGGACTCTTCGATTGATACGCAGTATTTT,CASSLMDSSIDTQYF
TRBV27,TRBD2,.,TRBJ2-3,TGTGCCAGCAGCCCAGAACTAGCGGAGGGAGCTCTTGATACGCAGTATTTT,CASSPELAEGALDTQYF
TRBV9,TRBD2,.,TRBJ2-1,TGTGCCAGCAGCGCCCACACTAGCGGGTCCTACAATGAGCAGTTCTTC,CASSAHTSGSYNEQFF
TRBV6-2/TRBV6-3,TRBD1,.,TRBJ2-7,TGTGCCAGCAGTCGGGCAGGGGGCGAAAGTCAGAACGAGCAGTACTTC,CASSRAGGESQNEQYF